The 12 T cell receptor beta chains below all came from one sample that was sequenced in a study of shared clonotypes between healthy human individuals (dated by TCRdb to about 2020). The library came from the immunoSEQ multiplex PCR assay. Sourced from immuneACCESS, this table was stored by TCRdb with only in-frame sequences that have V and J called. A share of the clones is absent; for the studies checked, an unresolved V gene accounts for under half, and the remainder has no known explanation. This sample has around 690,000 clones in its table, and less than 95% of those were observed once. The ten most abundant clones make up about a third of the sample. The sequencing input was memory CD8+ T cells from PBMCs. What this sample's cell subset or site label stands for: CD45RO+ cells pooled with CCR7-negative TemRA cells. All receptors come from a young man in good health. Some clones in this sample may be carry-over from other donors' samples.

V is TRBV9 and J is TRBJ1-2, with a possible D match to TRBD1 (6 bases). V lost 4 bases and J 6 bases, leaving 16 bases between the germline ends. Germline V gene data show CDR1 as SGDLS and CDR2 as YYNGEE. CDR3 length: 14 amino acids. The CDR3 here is CASSPQQGFDGYTF. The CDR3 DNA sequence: TGTGCCAGCAGCCCCCAACAGGGATTTGATGGCTACACCTTC.

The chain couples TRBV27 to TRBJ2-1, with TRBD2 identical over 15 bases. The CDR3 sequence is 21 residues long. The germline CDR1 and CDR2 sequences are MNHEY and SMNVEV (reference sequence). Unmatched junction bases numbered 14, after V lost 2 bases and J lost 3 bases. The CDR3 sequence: CASSLTTPGLAGGGYYNEQFF. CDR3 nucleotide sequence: TGTGCCAGCAGTTTAACAACCCCAGGACTAGCGGGAGGGGGGTACTACAATGAGCAGTTCTTC.

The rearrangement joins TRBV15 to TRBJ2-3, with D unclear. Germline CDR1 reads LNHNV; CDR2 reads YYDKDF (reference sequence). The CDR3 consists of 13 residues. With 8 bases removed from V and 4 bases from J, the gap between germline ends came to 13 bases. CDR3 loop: CATSLDTPDTQYF. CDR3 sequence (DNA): TGTGCCACCTCTCTAGACACACCAGATACGCAGTATTTT.

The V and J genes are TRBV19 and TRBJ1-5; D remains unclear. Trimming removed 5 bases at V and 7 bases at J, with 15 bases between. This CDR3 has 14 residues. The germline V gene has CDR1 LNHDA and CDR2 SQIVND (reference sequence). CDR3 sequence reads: CASSDYRYRQPQHF. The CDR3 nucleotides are TGTGCCAGTAGTGATTACAGATATCGCCAGCCCCAGCATTTT.

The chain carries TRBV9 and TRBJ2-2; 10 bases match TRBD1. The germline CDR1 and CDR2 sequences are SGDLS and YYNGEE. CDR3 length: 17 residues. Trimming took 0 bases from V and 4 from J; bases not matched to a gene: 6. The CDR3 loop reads CASSVGTTGGATGELFF. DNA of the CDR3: TGTGCCAGCAGCGTAGGCACGACAGGGGGCGCCACCGGGGAGCTGTTTTTT.

In DNA, the CDR3 is TGTGCCAGCAGTTTACGAGGGGAGGGAGAGACCCAGTACTTC. Its protein product is CASSLRGEGETQYF. The V and J genes are TRBV27 and TRBJ2-5; 7 bases match TRBD2. Trimming cost V 2 bases and J 4 bases; bases outside gene matches: 4. Germline V CDR1 and CDR2: MNHEY, SMNVEV (reference sequence). CDR3 size: 14 residues.

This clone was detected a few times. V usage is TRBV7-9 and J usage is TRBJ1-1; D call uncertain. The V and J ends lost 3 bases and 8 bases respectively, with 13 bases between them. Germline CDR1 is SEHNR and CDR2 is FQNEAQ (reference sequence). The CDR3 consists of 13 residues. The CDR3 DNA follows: TGTGCCAGCAGCTTCTCCTCTAGGGTCGAAGCTTTCTTT. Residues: CASSFSSRVEAFF. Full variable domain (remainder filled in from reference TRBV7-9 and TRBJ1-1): DTGVSQNPRHKITKRGQNVTFRCDPISEHNRLYWYRQTLGQGPEFLTYFQNEAQLEKSRLLSDRFSAERPKGSFSTLEIQRTEQGDSAMYLCASSFSSRVEAFFGQGTRLTVV.

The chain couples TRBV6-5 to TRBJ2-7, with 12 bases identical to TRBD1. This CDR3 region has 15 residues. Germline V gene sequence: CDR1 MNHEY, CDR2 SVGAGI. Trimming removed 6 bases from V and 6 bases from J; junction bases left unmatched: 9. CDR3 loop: CASRYRGQGASEQYF. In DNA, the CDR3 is TGTGCCAGCAGATATAGGGGACAGGGGGCTAGCGAGCAGTACTTC.

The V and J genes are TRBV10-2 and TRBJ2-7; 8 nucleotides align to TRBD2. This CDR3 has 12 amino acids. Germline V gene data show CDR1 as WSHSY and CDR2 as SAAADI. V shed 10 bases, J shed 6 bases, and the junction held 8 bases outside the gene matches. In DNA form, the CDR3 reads TGCGCCACCTCCCCGGGAGGGGCCGAGCAGTACTTC. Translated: CATSPGGAEQYF.

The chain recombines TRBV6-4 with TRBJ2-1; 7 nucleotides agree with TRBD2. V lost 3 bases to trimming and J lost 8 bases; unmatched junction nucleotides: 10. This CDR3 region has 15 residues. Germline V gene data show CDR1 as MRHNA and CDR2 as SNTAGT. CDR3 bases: TGTGCCAGCAGTGAATATGGAGGGAGGGGACATGAGCAGTTCTTC. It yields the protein CASSEYGGRGHEQFF.

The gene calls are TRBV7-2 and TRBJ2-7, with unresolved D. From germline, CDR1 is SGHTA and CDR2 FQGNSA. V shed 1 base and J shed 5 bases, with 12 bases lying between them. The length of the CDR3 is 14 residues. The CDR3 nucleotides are TGTGCCAGCAGCTTAGTAGCTAGTACCCACGAGCAGTACTTC. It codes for CASSLVASTHEQYF. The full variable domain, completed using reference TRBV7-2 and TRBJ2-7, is GAGVSQSPSNKVTEKGKDVELRCDPISGHTALYWYRQSLGQGLEFLIYFQGNSAPDKSGLPSDRFSAERTGGSVSTLTIQRTQQEDSAVYLCASSLVASTHEQYFGPGTRLTVT.

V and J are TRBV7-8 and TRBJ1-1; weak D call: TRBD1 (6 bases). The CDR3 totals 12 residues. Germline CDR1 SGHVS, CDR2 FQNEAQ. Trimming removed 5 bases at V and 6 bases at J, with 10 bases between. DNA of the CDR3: TGTGCCAGCAGCCTCAGGGGACCTGAAGCTTTCTTT. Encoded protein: CASSLRGPEAFF.